Listed below are T cell receptor beta chains from one sample, sequenced in a study of blood T cells in healthy people across ages. TCRdb re-called the 5' RACE reads with MiXCR, one entry per CDR3 protein. This table holds about 640,000 distinct CDR3 sequences, roughly 58% found once. The sequencing input was blood. All receptors come from a man in his 60s in good health. CDR3s leave out the opening cysteine and the closing phenylalanine or tryptophan.

11	TRBV7-9	TRBJ1-1	ASSLIGTSSAF
16	TRBV12-3/TRBV12-4	TRBJ2-6	ASSSRRGLGAGANVLT
16	TRBV12-3/TRBV12-4	TRBJ2-3	ASSFATASGGRTDAQY
15	TRBV4-1	TRBJ1-5	ASSQVWRGVSNQPQH
14	TRBV11-2	TRBJ1-5	ASGLGGGRMGQPQH
13	TRBV7-9	TRBJ1-4	ASSLDGGEGEKLF
13	TRBV7-2	TRBJ1-5	ASSFGTGRGQPQH
12	TRBV20-1	.	SAPKPGPAYEQY
12	TRBV6-5	TRBJ2-3	ASSRGYRTDTQY
12	TRBV12-3/TRBV12-4	TRBJ1-6	ASSQGVLGSPLH
14	TRBV10-3	TRBJ2-1	AISAELGVWYNEQF
14	TRBV18	TRBJ2-1	ASSRWRQGRDNEQF
15	TRBV9	TRBJ2-2	ASSVSRQTSNTGELF
13	TRBV5-5	.	ASSSPTGPWETQY
13	TRBV15	TRBJ1-4	ATSRDRQSGEKLF
12	TRBV7-2	TRBJ2-3	ASTDKDSVDTQY
14	TRBV4-1	TRBJ2-3	ASSPAGRTRTDTQY
11	TRBV20-1	TRBJ1-5	SAGRGGNQPQH
11	TRBV2	TRBJ1-1	ALGGARNTEAF
14	TRBV11-1	TRBJ2-1	ASSLGRGGAYNEQF